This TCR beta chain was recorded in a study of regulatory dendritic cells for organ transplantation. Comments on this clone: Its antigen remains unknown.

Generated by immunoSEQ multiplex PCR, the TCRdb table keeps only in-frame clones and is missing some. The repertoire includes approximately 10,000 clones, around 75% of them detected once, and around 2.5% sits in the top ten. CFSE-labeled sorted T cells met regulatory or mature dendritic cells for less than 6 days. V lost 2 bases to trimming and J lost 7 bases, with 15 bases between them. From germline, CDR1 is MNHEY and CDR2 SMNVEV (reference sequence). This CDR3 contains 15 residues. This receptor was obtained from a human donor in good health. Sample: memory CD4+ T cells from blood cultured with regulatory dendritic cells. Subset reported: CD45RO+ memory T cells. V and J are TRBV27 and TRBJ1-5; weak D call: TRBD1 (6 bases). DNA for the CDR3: TGTGCCAGCAGTTTAAGGGGGGGCTTGGGGCAGCCCCAGCATTTT. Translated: CASSLRGGLGQPQHF.